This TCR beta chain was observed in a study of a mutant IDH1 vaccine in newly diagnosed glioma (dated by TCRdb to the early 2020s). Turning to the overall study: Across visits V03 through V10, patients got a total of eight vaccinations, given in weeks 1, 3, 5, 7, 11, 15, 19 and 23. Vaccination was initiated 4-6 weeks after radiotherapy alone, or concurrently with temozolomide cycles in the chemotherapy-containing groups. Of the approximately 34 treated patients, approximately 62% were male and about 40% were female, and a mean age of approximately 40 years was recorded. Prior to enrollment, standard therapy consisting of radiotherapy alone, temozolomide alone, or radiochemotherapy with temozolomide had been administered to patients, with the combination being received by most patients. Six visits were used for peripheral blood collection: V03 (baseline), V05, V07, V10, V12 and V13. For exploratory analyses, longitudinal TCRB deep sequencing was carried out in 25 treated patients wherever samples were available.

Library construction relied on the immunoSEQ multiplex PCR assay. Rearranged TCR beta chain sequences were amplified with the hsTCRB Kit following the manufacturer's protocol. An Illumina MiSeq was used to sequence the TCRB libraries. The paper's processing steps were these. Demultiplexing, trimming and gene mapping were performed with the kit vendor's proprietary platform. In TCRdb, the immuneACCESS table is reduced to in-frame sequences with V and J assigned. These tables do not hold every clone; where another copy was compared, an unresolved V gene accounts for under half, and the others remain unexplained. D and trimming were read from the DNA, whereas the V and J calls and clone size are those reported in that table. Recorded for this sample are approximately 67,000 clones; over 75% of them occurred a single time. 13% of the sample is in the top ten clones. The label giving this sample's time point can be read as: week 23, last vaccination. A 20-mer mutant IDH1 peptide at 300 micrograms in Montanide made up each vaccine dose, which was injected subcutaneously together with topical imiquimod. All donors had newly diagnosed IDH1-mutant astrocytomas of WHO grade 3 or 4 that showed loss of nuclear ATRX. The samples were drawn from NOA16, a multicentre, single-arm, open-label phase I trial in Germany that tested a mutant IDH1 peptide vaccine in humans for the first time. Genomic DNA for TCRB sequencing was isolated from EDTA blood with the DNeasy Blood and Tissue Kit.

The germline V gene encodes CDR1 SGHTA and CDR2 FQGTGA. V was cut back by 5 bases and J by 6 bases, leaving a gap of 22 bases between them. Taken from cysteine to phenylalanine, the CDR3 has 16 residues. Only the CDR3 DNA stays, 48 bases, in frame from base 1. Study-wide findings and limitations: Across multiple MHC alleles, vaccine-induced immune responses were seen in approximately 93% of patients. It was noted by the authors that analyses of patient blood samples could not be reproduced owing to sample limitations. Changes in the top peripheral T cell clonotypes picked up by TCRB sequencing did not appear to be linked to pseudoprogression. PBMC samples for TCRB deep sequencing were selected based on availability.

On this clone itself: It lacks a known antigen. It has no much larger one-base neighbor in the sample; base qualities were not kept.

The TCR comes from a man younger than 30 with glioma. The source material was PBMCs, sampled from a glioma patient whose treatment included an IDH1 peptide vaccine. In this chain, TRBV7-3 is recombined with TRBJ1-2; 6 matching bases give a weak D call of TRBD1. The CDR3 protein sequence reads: CASSPQGGTRIHGYTF. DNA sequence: TGTGCCAGCAGCCCCCAGGGCGGGACAAGGATCCATGGCTACACCTTC.